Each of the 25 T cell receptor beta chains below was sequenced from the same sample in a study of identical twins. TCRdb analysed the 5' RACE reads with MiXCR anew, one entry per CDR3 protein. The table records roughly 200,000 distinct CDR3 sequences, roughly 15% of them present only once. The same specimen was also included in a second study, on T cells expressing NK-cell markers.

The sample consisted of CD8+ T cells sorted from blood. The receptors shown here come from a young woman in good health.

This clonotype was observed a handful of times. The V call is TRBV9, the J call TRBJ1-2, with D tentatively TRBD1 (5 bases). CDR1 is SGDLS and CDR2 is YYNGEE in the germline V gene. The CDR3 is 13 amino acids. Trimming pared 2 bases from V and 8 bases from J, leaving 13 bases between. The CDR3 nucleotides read TGTGCCAGCAGCGTCGGGGGATCCGGGGGCTACACCTTC. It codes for CASSVGGSGGYTF.

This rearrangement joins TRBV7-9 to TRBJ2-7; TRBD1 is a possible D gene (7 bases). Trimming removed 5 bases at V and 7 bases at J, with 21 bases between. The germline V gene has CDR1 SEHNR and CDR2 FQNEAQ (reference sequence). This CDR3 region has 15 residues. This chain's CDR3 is CASSPVWAGGGEQYF. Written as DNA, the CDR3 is TGTGCCAGCAGCCCGGTGTGGGCAGGGGGAGGTGAGCAGTACTTC.

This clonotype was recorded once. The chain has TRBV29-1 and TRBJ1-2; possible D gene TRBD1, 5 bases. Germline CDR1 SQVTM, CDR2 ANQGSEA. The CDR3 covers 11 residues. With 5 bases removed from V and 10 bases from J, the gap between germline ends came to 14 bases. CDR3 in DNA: TGCAGCGTTCGCAGGGCTCTTGACTACACCTTC. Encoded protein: CSVRRALDYTF.

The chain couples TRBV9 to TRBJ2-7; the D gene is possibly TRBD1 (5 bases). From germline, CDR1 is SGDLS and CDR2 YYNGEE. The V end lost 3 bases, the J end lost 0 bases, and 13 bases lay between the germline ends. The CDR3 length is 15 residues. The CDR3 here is CASSAEAGLSYEQYF. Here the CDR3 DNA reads TGTGCCAGCAGCGCCGAGGCAGGGCTCTCCTACGAGCAGTACTTC.

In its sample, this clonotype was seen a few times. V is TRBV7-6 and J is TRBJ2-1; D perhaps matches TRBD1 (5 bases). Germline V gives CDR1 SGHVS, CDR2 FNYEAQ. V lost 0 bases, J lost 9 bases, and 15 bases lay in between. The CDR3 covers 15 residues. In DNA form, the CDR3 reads TGTGCCAGCAGCTTAGCATTCAGGGATCCGGCTGAGCAGTTCTTC. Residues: CASSLAFRDPAEQFF.

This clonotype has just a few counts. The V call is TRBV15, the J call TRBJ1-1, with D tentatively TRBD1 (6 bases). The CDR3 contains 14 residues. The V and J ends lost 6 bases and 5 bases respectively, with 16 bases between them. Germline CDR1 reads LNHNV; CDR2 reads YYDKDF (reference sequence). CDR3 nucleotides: TGTGCCACCAGAAACCCTACAGGGAGAACTGAAGCTTTCTTT. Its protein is CATRNPTGRTEAFF.

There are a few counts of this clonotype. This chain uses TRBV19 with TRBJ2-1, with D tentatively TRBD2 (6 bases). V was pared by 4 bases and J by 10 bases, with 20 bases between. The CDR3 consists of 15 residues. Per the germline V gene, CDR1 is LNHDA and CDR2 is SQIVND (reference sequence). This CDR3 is CASSNLGTGHREQFF. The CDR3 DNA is TGTGCCAGTAGTAACCTCGGGACTGGCCATAGGGAGCAGTTCTTC.

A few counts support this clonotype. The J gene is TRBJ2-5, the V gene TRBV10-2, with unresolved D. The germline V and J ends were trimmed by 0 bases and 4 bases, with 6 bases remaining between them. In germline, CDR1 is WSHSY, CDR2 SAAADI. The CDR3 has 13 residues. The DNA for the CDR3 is TGCGCCAGCAGTGAGTCGTTGGGAGAGACCCAGTACTTC. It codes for CASSESLGETQYF.

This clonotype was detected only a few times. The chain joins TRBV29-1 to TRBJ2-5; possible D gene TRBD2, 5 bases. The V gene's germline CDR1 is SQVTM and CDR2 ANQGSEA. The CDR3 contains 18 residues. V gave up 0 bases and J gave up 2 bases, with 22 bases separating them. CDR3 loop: CSVEDPFTVRGIQETQYF. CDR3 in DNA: TGCAGCGTTGAAGATCCGTTTACCGTTCGGGGAATTCAAGAGACCCAGTACTTC.

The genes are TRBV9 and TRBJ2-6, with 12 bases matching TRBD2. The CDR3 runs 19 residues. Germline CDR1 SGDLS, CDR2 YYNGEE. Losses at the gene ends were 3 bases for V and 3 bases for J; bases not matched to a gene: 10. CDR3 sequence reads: CASSAPLAGGPFGANVLTF. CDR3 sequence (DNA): TGTGCCAGCAGCGCACCACTAGCGGGAGGCCCATTTGGGGCCAACGTCCTGACTTTC.

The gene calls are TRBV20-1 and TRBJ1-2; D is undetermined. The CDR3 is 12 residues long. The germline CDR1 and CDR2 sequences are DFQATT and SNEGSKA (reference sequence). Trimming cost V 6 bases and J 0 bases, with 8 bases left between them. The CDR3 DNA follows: TGCAGTGCCCACCTCCCTAACTATGGCTACACCTTC. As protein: CSAHLPNYGYTF.

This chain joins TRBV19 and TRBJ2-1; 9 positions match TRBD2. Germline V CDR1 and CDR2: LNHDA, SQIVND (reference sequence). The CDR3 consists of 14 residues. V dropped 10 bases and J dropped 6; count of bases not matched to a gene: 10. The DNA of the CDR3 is TGTGCCACTCTAGGGCGGGGGGGCATCAATGAGCAGTTCTTC. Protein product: CATLGRGGINEQFF. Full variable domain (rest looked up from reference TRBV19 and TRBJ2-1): DGGITQSPKYLFRKEGQNVTLSCEQNLNHDAMYWYRQDPGQGLRLIYYSQIVNDFQKGDIAEGYSVSREKKESFPLTVTSAQKNPTAFYLCATLGRGGINEQFFGPGTRLTVL.

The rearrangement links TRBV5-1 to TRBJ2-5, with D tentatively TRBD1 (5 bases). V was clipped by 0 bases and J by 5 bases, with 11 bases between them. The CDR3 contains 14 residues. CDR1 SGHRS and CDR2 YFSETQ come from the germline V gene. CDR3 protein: CASSLGDSEETQYF. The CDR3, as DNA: TGCGCCAGCAGCTTGGGTGACAGTGAGGAGACCCAGTACTTC.

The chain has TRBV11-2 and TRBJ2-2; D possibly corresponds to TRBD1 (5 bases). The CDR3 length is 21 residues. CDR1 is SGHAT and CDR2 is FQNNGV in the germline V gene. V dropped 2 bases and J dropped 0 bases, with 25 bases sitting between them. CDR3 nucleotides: TGTGCCAGCAGCTTATTCCCGTGGTCCGAGGACAACCTGGCGAACACCGGGGAGCTGTTTTTT. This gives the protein CASSLFPWSEDNLANTGELFF.

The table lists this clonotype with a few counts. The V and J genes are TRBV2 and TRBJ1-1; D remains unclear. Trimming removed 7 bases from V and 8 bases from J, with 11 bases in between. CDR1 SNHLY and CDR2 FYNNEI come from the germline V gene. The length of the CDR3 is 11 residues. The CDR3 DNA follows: TGTGCCAGCATGCCCGGGTCCGAAGCTTTCTTT. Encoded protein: CASMPGSEAFF.

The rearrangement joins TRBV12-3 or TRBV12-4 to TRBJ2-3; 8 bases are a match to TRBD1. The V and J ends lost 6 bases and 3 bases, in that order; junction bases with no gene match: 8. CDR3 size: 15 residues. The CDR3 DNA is TGTGCCAGCAGCGATGACAGGGGATGGACAGATACGCAGTATTTT. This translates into CASSDDRGWTDTQYF.

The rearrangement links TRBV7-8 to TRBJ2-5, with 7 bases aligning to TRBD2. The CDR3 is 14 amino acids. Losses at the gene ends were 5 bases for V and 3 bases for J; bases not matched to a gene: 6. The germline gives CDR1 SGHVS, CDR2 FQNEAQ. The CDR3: CASSRIGREETQYF. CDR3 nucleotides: TGTGCCAGCAGCCGGATTGGGAGGGAAGAGACCCAGTACTTC.

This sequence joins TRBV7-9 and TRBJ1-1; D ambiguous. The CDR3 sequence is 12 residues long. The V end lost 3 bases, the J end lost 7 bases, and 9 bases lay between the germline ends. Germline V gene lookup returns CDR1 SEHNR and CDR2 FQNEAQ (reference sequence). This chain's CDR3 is CASSFNPGEAFF. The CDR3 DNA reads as TGTGCCAGCAGCTTTAATCCGGGTGAAGCTTTCTTT.

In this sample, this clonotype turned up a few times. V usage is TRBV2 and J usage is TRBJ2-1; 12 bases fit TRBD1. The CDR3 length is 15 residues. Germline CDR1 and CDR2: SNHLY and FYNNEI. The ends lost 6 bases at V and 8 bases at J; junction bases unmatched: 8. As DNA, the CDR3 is TGTGCCAGCAGGGCCGGGACAGGGGGCAGGTATGAGCAGTTCTTC. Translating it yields CASRAGTGGRYEQFF. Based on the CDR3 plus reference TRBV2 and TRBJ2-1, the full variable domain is EPEVTQTPSHQVTQMGQEVILRCVPISNHLYFYWYRQILGQKVEFLVSFYNNEISEKSEIFDDQFSVERPDGSNFTLKIRSTKLEDSAMYFCASRAGTGGRYEQFFGPGTRLTVL.

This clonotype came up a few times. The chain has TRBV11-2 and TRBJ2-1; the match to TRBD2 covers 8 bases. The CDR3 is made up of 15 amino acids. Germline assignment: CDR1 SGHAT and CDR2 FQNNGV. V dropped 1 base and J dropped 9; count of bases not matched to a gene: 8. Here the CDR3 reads CASSLGTAGASEQFF. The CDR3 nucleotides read TGTGCCAGCAGCTTAGGCACAGCGGGAGCTAGTGAGCAGTTCTTC.

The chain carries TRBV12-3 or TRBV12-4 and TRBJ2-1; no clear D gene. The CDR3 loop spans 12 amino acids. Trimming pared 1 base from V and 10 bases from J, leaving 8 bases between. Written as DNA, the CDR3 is TGTGCCAGCAGTTTAGGGGTCGACGAGCAGTTCTTC. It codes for CASSLGVDEQFF.

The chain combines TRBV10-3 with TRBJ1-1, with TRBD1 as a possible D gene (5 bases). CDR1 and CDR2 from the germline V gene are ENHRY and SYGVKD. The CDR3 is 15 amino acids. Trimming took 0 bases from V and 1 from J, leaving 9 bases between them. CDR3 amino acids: CAISESQGTNTEAFF. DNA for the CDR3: TGTGCCATCAGTGAGTCCCAGGGAACGAACACTGAAGCTTTCTTT.

The CDR3 DNA reads as TGCGCCAGCAGTCTCAGGGGGGAGACCCAGTACTTC. Its translation: CASSLRGETQYF. The V call is TRBV4-1, the J call TRBJ2-5; 7 nucleotides line up with TRBD1. The germline V gene has CDR1 MGHRA and CDR2 YSYEKL. After removal of 6 bases from V and 5 bases from J, the junction contained 3 bases not matched to a gene. The CDR3 has 12 amino acids.

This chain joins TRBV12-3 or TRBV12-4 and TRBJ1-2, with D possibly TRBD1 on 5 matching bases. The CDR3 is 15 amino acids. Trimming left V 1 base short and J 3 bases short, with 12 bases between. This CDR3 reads CASSLGGRSDYGYTF. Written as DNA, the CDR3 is TGTGCCAGCAGTTTAGGGGGCAGGAGTGACTATGGCTACACCTTC.

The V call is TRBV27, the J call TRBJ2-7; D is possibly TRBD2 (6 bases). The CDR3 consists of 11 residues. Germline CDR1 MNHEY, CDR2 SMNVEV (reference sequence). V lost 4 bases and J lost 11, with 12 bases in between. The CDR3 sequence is CASSWAGLEYF. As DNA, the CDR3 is TGTGCCAGCAGTTGGGCGGGATTGGAGTACTTC.